The rows below give T cell receptor beta chains drawn from one sample of a study of CD8 T cells in Susac syndrome. TCRdb re-called the immunoSEQ multiplex PCR reads with MiXCR, one entry per CDR3 protein. The sample shows 150,000 to 180,000 distinct CDR3 sequences, over 95% of them seen only once. Sequenced material: CD8+ T cells from PBMCs. These receptors all come from a human donor with multiple sclerosis. The CDR3 runs from the conserved cysteine through the conserved F or W. D genes are given only for firm matches. Only some rows state a clone size, as once, few, many or a class for expanded clones.

clone size: NA; J gene: TRBJ1-2; V gene: TRBV7-9; D gene: NA; CDR3 protein: CASSPWLGYTF; CDR3 DNA: TGTGCCAGCAGCCCCTGGCTGGGCTACACCTTC
clone size: NA; J gene: TRBJ2-3; V gene: TRBV3-1; D gene: NA; CDR3 protein: CASSSQFAPSQYF; CDR3 DNA: TGTGCCAGCAGCTCGCAGTTCGCCCCTTCGCAGTATTTT
clone size: NA; J gene: TRBJ1-2; V gene: TRBV15; D gene: NA; CDR3 protein: CATSREWQGRDYGYTF; CDR3 DNA: TGTGCCACCAGCAGAGAATGGCAGGGGCGGGACTATGGCTACACCTTC
clone size: NA; J gene: TRBJ1-5; V gene: TRBV20-1; D gene: NA; CDR3 protein: CSALTGISNQPQHF; CDR3 DNA: TGCAGTGCGCTTACAGGGATTAGCAATCAGCCCCAGCATTTT
clone size: NA; J gene: TRBJ2-5; V gene: TRBV20-1; D gene: TRBD2; CDR3 protein: CSARGGLASIAETQYF; CDR3 DNA: TGCAGTGCTAGAGGTGGACTAGCTAGTATTGCGGAGACCCAGTACTTC
clone size: NA; J gene: TRBJ2-3; V gene: TRBV27; D gene: NA; CDR3 protein: CASSLSGVSTDTQYF; CDR3 DNA: TGTGCCAGCAGTTTATCCGGGGTGAGCACAGATACGCAGTATTTT
clone size: NA; J gene: TRBJ2-5; V gene: TRBV9; D gene: TRBD1; CDR3 protein: CASSMLGGAETQYF; CDR3 DNA: TGTGCCAGCAGCATGCTAGGGGGCGCAGAGACCCAGTACTTC
clone size: NA; J gene: TRBJ1-2; V gene: TRBV29-1; D gene: TRBD1; CDR3 protein: CSVYQGDGYGYTF; CDR3 DNA: TGCAGCGTGTATCAGGGGGACGGCTATGGCTACACCTTC
clone size: NA; J gene: TRBJ1-4; V gene: TRBV27; D gene: NA; CDR3 protein: CASSPWAGSNEKLFF; CDR3 DNA: TGTGCCAGCAGTCCCTGGGCAGGCTCAAATGAAAAACTGTTTTTT
clone size: NA; J gene: TRBJ1-1; V gene: TRBV27; D gene: NA; CDR3 protein: CASRHQRPEAFF; CDR3 DNA: TGTGCCAGCAGACACCAAAGGCCTGAAGCTTTCTTT
clone size: NA; J gene: TRBJ2-6; V gene: TRBV20-1; D gene: NA; CDR3 protein: CSARVGVGSGANVLTF; CDR3 DNA: TGCAGTGCTAGAGTCGGTGTGGGCTCTGGGGCCAACGTCCTGACTTTC
clone size: NA; J gene: TRBJ2-5; V gene: TRBV7-6; D gene: TRBD2; CDR3 protein: CASSPPTSGGRETQYF; CDR3 DNA: TGTGCCAGCAGCCCTCCGACTAGCGGGGGGCGGGAGACCCAGTACTTC
clone size: NA; J gene: TRBJ2-1; V gene: TRBV28; D gene: NA; CDR3 protein: CASSLTVHEQFF; CDR3 DNA: TGTGCCAGCAGTTTAACCGTCCATGAGCAGTTCTTC
clone size: NA; J gene: TRBJ2-3; V gene: TRBV30; D gene: NA; CDR3 protein: CAWSRDRDTQYF; CDR3 DNA: TGTGCCTGGAGTCGGGACCGAGATACGCAGTATTTT
clone size: NA; J gene: TRBJ2-5; V gene: TRBV20-1; D gene: NA; CDR3 protein: CSARYSGQETQYF; CDR3 DNA: TGCAGTGCTAGATATAGTGGCCAAGAGACCCAGTACTTC
clone size: NA; J gene: TRBJ1-3; V gene: TRBV29-1; D gene: NA; CDR3 protein: CSALGGTGGLSTIYF; CDR3 DNA: TGCAGCGCGCTTGGAGGGACGGGGGGTCTAAGCACCATATATTTT
clone size: once; J gene: TRBJ2-5; V gene: TRBV5-4; D gene: NA; CDR3 protein: CASSGPQETQYF; CDR3 DNA: TGTGCCAGCAGCGGACCTCAAGAGACCCAGTACTTC
clone size: NA; J gene: TRBJ2-7; V gene: TRBV4-1; D gene: NA; CDR3 protein: CASSQDHTRPRDEQYF; CDR3 DNA: TGCGCCAGCAGCCAAGATCATACCCGGCCACGGGACGAGCAGTACTTC
clone size: NA; J gene: TRBJ2-3; V gene: TRBV7-2; D gene: TRBD2; CDR3 protein: CASSLSRTRFPDTQYF; CDR3 DNA: TGTGCCAGCAGCCTCTCAAGGACTAGATTCCCAGATACGCAGTATTTT
clone size: NA; J gene: TRBJ1-2; V gene: TRBV6-1; D gene: TRBD1; CDR3 protein: CASSGDSYGYTF; CDR3 DNA: TGTGCCAGCAGTGGGGACAGTTATGGCTACACCTTC
clone size: NA; J gene: TRBJ2-7; V gene: TRBV30; D gene: TRBD1; CDR3 protein: CAWSTGTGWYEQYF; CDR3 DNA: TGTGCCTGGAGTACCGGGACAGGGTGGTACGAGCAGTACTTC
clone size: NA; J gene: TRBJ2-7; V gene: TRBV20-1; D gene: NA; CDR3 protein: CSARGGYEQYF; CDR3 DNA: TGCAGTGCTAGAGGGGGCTACGAGCAGTACTTC
clone size: NA; J gene: TRBJ1-2; V gene: TRBV27; D gene: TRBD1; CDR3 protein: CASTKQGVYGYTF; CDR3 DNA: TGTGCCAGCACCAAACAGGGGGTCTATGGCTACACCTTC
clone size: NA; J gene: TRBJ2-2; V gene: TRBV5-1; D gene: TRBD2; CDR3 protein: CASRLGLAGVTPSTGELFF; CDR3 DNA: TGCGCCAGCAGACTGGGACTAGCGGGCGTCACCCCGAGCACCGGGGAGCTGTTTTTT
clone size: NA; J gene: TRBJ1-5; V gene: TRBV30; D gene: TRBD1; CDR3 protein: CAWGQGGSQPQHF; CDR3 DNA: TGTGCCTGGGGACAGGGAGGGAGTCAGCCCCAGCATTTT
clone size: once; J gene: TRBJ1-1; V gene: TRBV9; D gene: TRBD1; CDR3 protein: CASSGRDRDGTEAFF; CDR3 DNA: TGTGCCAGCAGCGGGCGGGACAGGGATGGAACTGAAGCTTTCTTT
clone size: NA; J gene: TRBJ1-2; V gene: TRBV3-1; D gene: NA; CDR3 protein: CASSQDWFWGYTF; CDR3 DNA: TGTGCCAGCAGCCAAGATTGGTTTTGGGGCTACACCTTC
clone size: NA; J gene: TRBJ1-1; V gene: TRBV29-1; D gene: NA; CDR3 protein: CSAGEGLGTEAFF; CDR3 DNA: TGCAGCGCCGGCGAGGGCTTGGGCACTGAAGCTTTCTTT
clone size: NA; J gene: TRBJ2-1; V gene: TRBV7-9; D gene: NA; CDR3 protein: CASSLAPAGPINNEQFF; CDR3 DNA: TGTGCCAGCAGCTTAGCACCGGCGGGACCAATAAACAATGAGCAGTTCTTC
clone size: NA; J gene: TRBJ2-7; V gene: TRBV6-5; D gene: NA; CDR3 protein: CASSYQGGEQYF; CDR3 DNA: TGTGCCAGCAGTTACCAGGGTGGCGAGCAGTACTTC
clone size: once; J gene: TRBJ1-6; V gene: TRBV10-3; D gene: NA; CDR3 protein: CAITETGTADSPLHF; CDR3 DNA: TGTGCCATCACCGAAACCGGGACTGCGGATTCACCCCTCCACTTT
clone size: NA; J gene: TRBJ2-1; V gene: TRBV29-1; D gene: TRBD2; CDR3 protein: CSVEPSGAYNEQFF; CDR3 DNA: TGCAGCGTTGAACCCAGCGGGGCTTACAATGAGCAGTTCTTC
clone size: NA; J gene: TRBJ1-1; V gene: TRBV12-5; D gene: TRBD1; CDR3 protein: CASGLQGARIEAFF; CDR3 DNA: TGTGCTAGTGGTTTGCAGGGGGCGAGAATTGAAGCTTTCTTT
clone size: NA; J gene: TRBJ2-3; V gene: TRBV15; D gene: NA; CDR3 protein: CATSRASVTDTQYF; CDR3 DNA: TGTGCCACCAGCAGAGCGTCGGTAACAGATACGCAGTATTTT
clone size: NA; J gene: TRBJ1-1; V gene: TRBV18; D gene: NA; CDR3 protein: CASSPGGIMNTEAFF; CDR3 DNA: TGTGCCAGCTCACCAGGGGGGATCATGAACACTGAAGCTTTCTTT
clone size: NA; J gene: TRBJ1-2; V gene: TRBV15; D gene: TRBD1; CDR3 protein: CATSITIPGQGDYGYTF; CDR3 DNA: TGTGCCACCAGCATCACCATACCGGGACAGGGTGACTATGGCTACACCTTC
clone size: NA; J gene: TRBJ1-1; V gene: TRBV9; D gene: NA; CDR3 protein: CASTQKFSDTEAFF; CDR3 DNA: TGTGCCAGCACCCAAAAATTTTCGGACACTGAAGCTTTCTTT
clone size: NA; J gene: TRBJ1-1; V gene: TRBV7-9; D gene: TRBD1; CDR3 protein: CASSYRTGLTEAFF; CDR3 DNA: TGTGCCAGCAGCTATAGGACAGGGTTAACTGAAGCTTTCTTT
clone size: NA; J gene: TRBJ2-7; V gene: TRBV7-2; D gene: NA; CDR3 protein: CASSWGPDEQYF; CDR3 DNA: TGTGCCAGCAGCTGGGGCCCGGACGAGCAGTACTTC
clone size: NA; J gene: TRBJ1-2; V gene: TRBV13; D gene: NA; CDR3 protein: CASSFGPLGGHLSNGYTF; CDR3 DNA: TGTGCCAGCAGCTTCGGACCTTTGGGGGGACACCTCTCCAATGGCTACACCTTC
clone size: NA; J gene: TRBJ1-5; V gene: TRBV12-3/TRBV12-4; D gene: NA; CDR3 protein: CASSLDLGVQPQHF; CDR3 DNA: TGTGCCAGCAGTTTAGATCTGGGTGTTCAGCCCCAGCATTTT
clone size: NA; J gene: TRBJ1-5; V gene: TRBV4-2; D gene: TRBD1; CDR3 protein: CASSARQGDESNQPQHF; CDR3 DNA: TGTGCCAGCAGCGCTCGACAGGGAGATGAGAGCAATCAGCCCCAGCATTTT
clone size: NA; J gene: TRBJ2-1; V gene: TRBV7-9; D gene: NA; CDR3 protein: CASSPSPSEQFF; CDR3 DNA: TGTGCCAGCAGCCCTAGCCCGAGTGAGCAGTTCTTC
clone size: NA; J gene: TRBJ2-7; V gene: TRBV7-9; D gene: TRBD1; CDR3 protein: CASSFQGVTNEQYF; CDR3 DNA: TGTGCCAGCAGCTTCCAGGGGGTAACCAACGAGCAGTACTTC
clone size: NA; J gene: TRBJ1-2; V gene: TRBV29-1; D gene: NA; CDR3 protein: CSVEDLPANYGYTF; CDR3 DNA: TGCAGCGTTGAAGATCTCCCTGCTAACTATGGCTACACCTTC
clone size: NA; J gene: TRBJ2-5; V gene: TRBV3-1; D gene: NA; CDR3 protein: CASSPHLVGGPQETQYF; CDR3 DNA: TGTGCCAGCAGCCCCCATCTCGTGGGGGGGCCTCAAGAGACCCAGTACTTC
clone size: NA; J gene: TRBJ1-5; V gene: TRBV7-2; D gene: NA; CDR3 protein: CASSWTGRVNQPQHF; CDR3 DNA: TGTGCCAGCAGCTGGACTGGCAGGGTAAATCAGCCCCAGCATTTT
clone size: NA; J gene: TRBJ2-1; V gene: TRBV2; D gene: NA; CDR3 protein: CASRWTVSYNEQFF; CDR3 DNA: TGTGCCAGCAGATGGACAGTATCCTACAATGAGCAGTTCTTC
clone size: NA; J gene: TRBJ2-2; V gene: TRBV7-9; D gene: NA; CDR3 protein: CASSTPDTDNTGELFF; CDR3 DNA: TGTGCCAGCAGCACCCCGGACACGGACAACACCGGGGAGCTGTTTTTT
clone size: NA; J gene: TRBJ1-2; V gene: TRBV29-1; D gene: NA; CDR3 protein: CSAIVTNYGYTF; CDR3 DNA: TGCAGCGCCATCGTTACCAACTATGGCTACACCTTC